The sequence of this T cell receptor beta chain was determined in a study of beta chain features in type 1 diabetes. cDNA synthesis used the whole RNA isolate, giving expressed TCRB sequences. Some clones are missing from TCRdb's copy, which holds only in-frame ones; the method was immunoSEQ multiplex PCR. This table has about 130,000 clones, around a tenth appearing once. Sorting based on CD45RO/CCR7/CD25/CD127/CD95/CD27 separated CD4+ naive, central memory, regulatory and stem cell-like memory cells. Study-wide findings and caveats: Insertion counts at VDJ junctions were lower in type 1 diabetes patients, who also showed more deletions there. A cDNA-based sequencing approach could over-represent cells with high TCR expression. People with Type 1 diabetes carried modestly yet significantly shorter TCRB CDR3s in all four CD4+ subsets.

The table lists this clone with a few counts. The target antigen is unknown. The germline CDR1 and CDR2 sequences are MGHRA and YSYEKL. The CDR3 loop spans 14 amino acids. The V end was cut by 1 base, the J end by 2 bases, with 7 bases between. This sequence originates from a man younger than 35 in good health. The chain carries TRBV4-1 and TRBJ2-3; D remains unclear. Sequenced input: central memory CD4+ T cells from blood. The CDR3 protein is CASSQGTNTDTQYF. The CDR3 DNA reads as TGCGCCAGCAGCCAAGGAACTAACACAGATACGCAGTATTTT.